Reported below is one T cell receptor beta chain. This clone was detected a few times. The specificity of this receptor is unknown. Base qualities are not recorded, but no much larger clone differs from it by a single base. The receptor library was made with the immunoSEQ multiplex PCR assay. The multiplex PCR relied on a mix of 60 forward primers for TCR Vbeta segments and 13 reverse primers for TCR Jbeta segments. The CDR3 region of rearranged TCR beta genes was amplified from genomic DNA with a multiplex PCR assay. The Illumina HiSeq System was used to sequence the amplified TCR beta libraries as 87-base-pair reads. Processing in the source paper ran as follows. A later analysis tallied 75 million to 95 million unique TCR beta chains across the approximately 670 repertoires, and some 10 million of those chains were shared by two or more donors. A nearest-neighbor algorithm error-corrected the raw reads and collapsed the reads into unique sequences, merging closely related sequences to remove PCR and sequencing errors. To assign V, D and J gene segments, CDR3 sequences were aligned to IMGT reference sequences. Each retained sequence needed at least a six-nucleotide match to both a V gene segment and a J gene segment. A rearrangement was called productive if the CDR3 had no stop codons and remained in frame with V and J, and every other rearrangement was called non-productive. Following IMGT convention, CDR3 was defined as the stretch from the second conserved V-encoded cysteine to the conserved J-encoded phenylalanine. The earlier analysis of 550 to 650 of the donors excluded any sequence lacking an unambiguous match to a single V gene segment. An earlier analysis of a few hundred of the donors classified V segments as functional when productive rearrangements were above 56.7% and as segregating when the standard deviation between donors was above 5%. A statistical classification framework was developed to diagnose cytomegalovirus status using the catalog of TCR beta chain sequences. In a later analysis, V and J genes were assigned by comparing TCR nucleotide sequences against IMGT/GENE-DB human TR gene sequences. A later analysis assigned CDR3 sequences and most-parsimonious VDJ recombination scenarios with the TCRdist pipeline. In a later analysis, every TCR beta chain was defined by the combination of its CDR3 amino acid sequence and its V-gene family, and reads without a unique V-gene family were dropped. A later analysis removed 450 to 600 highly shared, low-generation-probability nucleotide sequences to deal with suspected cross-contamination and a sequencing artifact. For each public chain, a later analysis derived a clonal expansion index from normalized ranks of inferred template counts within each repertoire. In a later analysis, generation probabilities were computed with a VDJ recombination model fitted to out-of-frame rearrangements, and the resulting probabilities were checked against IGoR. In a later analysis, hypergeometric tests were used to score TCR-TCR, TCR-HLA and TCR-CMV co-occurrence, with a repertoire-size bias correction applied to TCR pairs. False discovery rates were estimated in a later analysis by permuting HLA or CMV assignments 20 times. In a later analysis, co-occurring TCRs were grouped using DBSCAN, with TCRdist sequence similarity added in when clustering inside HLA-allele-positive subsets. Repertoires with fewer than 30,000 or more than 120,000 public chains, plus five repertoires with anomalous nucleotide sharing, were excluded from co-occurrence clustering. TCRdb re-hosts the immuneACCESS table, in-frame sequences only. Its copies lack some clones; in the studies checked, an unresolved V gene accounts for under half of them, and the cause for the rest is not known. V and J calls and clone size are given by that table; D and trimming were obtained from the DNA. The sample records more than 100,000 clones, 70% to 80% of which are singletons. About 2% of the sample goes to the ten largest clones.

Sequences KGHSH (CDR1) and LQKENI (CDR2) are obtained from the germline V gene. Its CDR3 holds 13 amino acids, cysteine through phenylalanine. Solely the CDR3 DNA is kept, with 39 bases framed from the first base. V ends up 6 bases short and J 3 bases short, with an unmatched junction base count of 4. The cohort was made up of approximately 670 healthy bone marrow donors. Cohort members were all nominally healthy when sampled, although unrecorded immune exposures were likely present. The donor tested CMV seropositive and was one of the 289 seropositive cohort members. Each donor provided a peripheral blood sample, and peripheral blood mononuclear cells were used for TCR beta sequencing. The Qiagen DNeasy Blood Extraction Kit was used to extract genomic DNA from the blood cell samples. These data come from a study of cytomegalovirus exposure and HLA in healthy donors (TCRdb year 2017). Regarding the study in general: In an earlier analysis of under 600 of the donors, about 260 Gb of sequence data and approximately 100 million unique TCR beta sequences from some 170 million T cells were reported. Approximately 330 gigabases of sequencing data and around 85 million unique TCR sequences made up an early release that covered about 640 HLA-typed donors. The genetic ancestry cluster associated with self-reported Caucasian donors included 81% of the 398 genotyped donors. The study aimed to test whether cataloging public T cell receptors could reveal signatures of past pathogen exposure. The T cell repertoires of 666 subjects were profiled by immunosequencing and related to cytomegalovirus serostatus. Besides the first cohort of around 670 subjects, a separate validation cohort made up of about 120 different subjects was used. To predict cytomegalovirus infection status, the study brought together high-throughput TCR immunosequencing, statistical association of individual TCRs with disease status, and machine learning. In a later analysis, previously published TCR beta repertoires from 670 or so donors were re-analyzed and high-resolution HLA genotyping was added so that TCR occurrence patterns could be studied. The later analysis used no new phenotypic data to find candidate immune exposures, relying instead on TCR beta sequences and their occurrence across donors. In an earlier analysis of 550 to 700 of the donors, high-throughput TCR beta sequencing was used to judge whether each TCR beta V gene segment behaved as functional or pseudogenic. Donor age, sex, ethnicity and CMV serostatus were compiled alongside the repertoire data. A later genetic analysis used genome-wide SNP genotypes for about 55% of the 666 donors, treating that subset as a discovery cohort. Every discovery cohort repertoire had been produced on one sequencing platform. Both class I and class II loci were covered by HLA typing, at four-digit resolution. The number of typed donors differed by locus: 629-630 for A, B, C, DRB1 and DQB1; some 500 for DQA1; 606 for DPA1; and roughly 450 for DPB1. A handful of DR-DQ haplotypes were handled as single units for association and clustering because linkage in the cohort was strong. Among around 400 genotyped donors of the cohort, an average of approximately 240,000 unique TCR beta nucleotide sequences was sequenced per donor, of which 15% to 20% were non-productive.

Overall study results and their limits: Across donors, most TCR sequences were observed very rarely, whereas some public TCRs were present in many individuals. Most CMV-associated TCR beta chains appeared to be HLA-restricted in a later analysis, and the HLA associations seemed to be driven largely by CMV exposure. CMV serostatus was the only immune exposure information available for the cohort. In a later analysis, some 18,000 TCR beta sequences were associated with specific HLA alleles at a false discovery rate of 0.05. Because HLA typing was unavailable for some donors at each locus, only the typed subset was used in association tests. Broadly in line with IMGT annotations, most TCR beta V segments showed up in productive rearrangements about 87% or about 30% of the time in an earlier analysis of approximately 640 of the donors. Roughly uniform sequencing depth across donors was assumed in presence/absence analyses, although this assumption may not hold. The earlier analysis of 587 of the donors excluded roughly 17 rarely observed V segments, including chromosome 9 orphons, because counts were too low. A later genetic analysis reported fewer N-insertions in productive TCRs among donors in an Asian-associated ancestry cluster than the roughly 640-donor mean. A total of 164 TCR beta chains were listed by the study as associated with cytomegalovirus. Several of the top co-occurrence clusters appeared to be linked to parvovirus B19, influenza, CMV and Epstein-Barr virus, according to a later analysis. This cohort had only TCR beta chains sequenced, and the lack of alpha or paired-chain data limited which features could be detected. Three of the identified cytomegalovirus-associated TCR beta chains were confirmed in vitro to be specific for cytomegalovirus antigens. An association between a missense DCLRE1C variant and V-gene and J-gene trimming of TCR beta chains was found in a later genetic analysis and replicated in an independent cohort. The classifier was reported to diagnose cytomegalovirus status with high specificity and sensitivity in both the original cohort and the validation cohort. A cluster of highly shared sequence variants was judged likely to be a technical artifact of the sequencing pipeline. When HLA alleles, especially DR and DQ, strongly co-occurred, attributing TCR associations to individual alleles was difficult. A further reported finding was that TCR beta sequences accurately predicted the HLA-A and HLA-B alleles for most subjects in the first cohort. In a later analysis, TCR association rates were found to vary across HLA loci, with the most associated TCRs seen for DRB1 alleles and the fewest for HLA-C alleles. Some IMGT-functional V segments, including TRBV6-2 and TRBV6-3, could not be distinguished by the 87-base-pair reads and were therefore excluded. In a later analysis, HLA-associated TCR beta chains were found to be more clonally expanded and to have lower generation probabilities than equally common non-associated chains. It was suggested by the authors that the approach could potentially be generalized to other disease states and immunological phenotypes. Correlated functional status among segregating V segments might be attributable to linkage disequilibrium, but an unknown experimental factor could not be ruled out.

In this chain, TRBV18 is recombined with TRBJ1-1, with TRBD1 identical over 7 junction bases. This receptor was obtained from a female donor in good health and CMV-seropositive. Sequenced sample: PBMCs. CDR3 protein: CASSPDRHTEAFF. The DNA sequence is as follows: TGTGCCAGCTCCCCGGACAGGCACACTGAAGCTTTCTTT.